The source of this T cell receptor (beta chain) is a study of blood T cell repertoires in COVID-19. At the level of the study: Some COVID-19 samples were acute and others convalescent; all came from the United States, Italy and Spain. T cells, B-cell-depleted T cells, or PBMCs supplied cDNA or gDNA.

Measured with immunoSEQ multiplex PCR; TCRdb has only the in-frame clones, and not every one. The sample records hundreds of thousands of clones, 90% being singletons. V shed 4 bases and J 3 bases; nucleotides not matched to a gene: 4. CDR1 and CDR2 (germline): SGHRS, YFSETQ. CDR3 length: 14 residues. The sequencing sample was made of peripheral blood. The J gene is TRBJ2-7, the V gene TRBV5-1; 10 positions match TRBD1. The receptor was derived from a woman aged 18-30 years with acute or convalescent COVID-19. The DNA for the CDR3 is TGCGCCAGCAGCGTTGGACAGGGGGTCTACGAGCAGTACTTC. This sequence encodes CASSVGQGVYEQYF. Drawing the rest from reference TRBV5-1 and TRBJ2-7, the complete variable domain is KAGVTQTPRYLIKTRGQQVTLSCSPISGHRSVSWYQQTPGQGLQFLFEYFSETQRNKGNFPGRFSGRQFSNSRSEMNVSTLELGDSALYLCASSVGQGVYEQYFGPGTRLTVT.